This T cell receptor beta chain is from a study of a mutant IDH1 vaccine in newly diagnosed glioma. Across the study: Vaccination started 4-6 weeks after radiotherapy alone, or with temozolomide cycles. Those enrolled had earlier been treated with radiotherapy, temozolomide, or both, mostly both.

Here immunoSEQ multiplex PCR was the method, and the copy in TCRdb shows in-frame clones only, minus some. The data show roughly 10,000 clones, with roughly 88% seen just once and around 5.2% held by the top ten. Germline-derived CDR1 and CDR2 are KGHSH and LQKENI. The CDR3 loop spans 16 amino acids. V shed 4 bases, J shed 9 bases, and the junction held 12 bases outside the gene matches. The time point denotes: week 23, last vaccination. What each vaccine dose contained was 300 ug of mutant IDH1 20-mer peptide, accompanied by topical imiquimod. With regard to this clone: What it binds is not known.

The clonotype comes from a woman aged 40 to 50 with glioma. Some clones in this sample may be carry-over from other donors' samples. The chain recombines TRBV18 with TRBJ1-4, with 9 bases matching TRBD1. The sample consisted of PBMCs, taken from a glioma patient whose treatment included an IDH1 peptide vaccine. The CDR3 DNA is TGTGCCAGCTCACTTCGATTGGACAGGGGCCTCAAAAAACTGTTTTTT. Its translation is CASSLRLDRGLKKLFF.